A selection of T cell receptor beta chains follows, all from one sample in a study of post-analysis software for immune sequencing data. One entry per CDR3 protein, called by TCRdb with MiXCR from the PCR reads. The table records 430,000 or so distinct CDR3 sequences, approximately 39% of them present only once. Material for sequencing was blood. The receptors shown here come from a girl aged 2 to 9 with multiple sclerosis. Each CDR3 is given without its conserved first and last residue.

>TRBJ1-5|TRBV7-8
ASSHHRTGGGGNQPQH
>TRBJ2-5|TRBV29-1
SVVGTVERETQY
>TRBJ1-4|TRBV28
ASSSHATNEKLF
>TRBJ1-2|TRBV5-1
ASSLGDRADGYT
>TRBJ1-1|TRBV4-1
ASSQGGRVNTEAF
>TRBJ1-1|TRBV6-5
ASSYIAGLATEAF
>TRBJ1-6|TRBV5-1
ASSYEHGRTSSYNSPLH
>TRBJ1-1|TRBV6-6
ASSYARGTEAF
>TRBJ2-1|TRBV2
ASGAGQF
>TRBJ2-7|TRBV6-5
ASSLKDTSSYEQY
>TRBJ2-7|TRBV12-5
ASGSGQAYEQY
>TRBJ2-1|TRBV11-2
ASSLDRPRTGGSIPSSYNEQF
>TRBJ2-3|TRBV28
ASSPLAGEADTQY
>TRBJ2-1|TRBV28
ASSSRQGRRNEQF
>TRBJ2-7|TRBV10-3
AISELNSDGEQY
>TRBJ2-7|TRBV27
ASSLTGGNEQY
>TRBJ2-3|TRBV20-1
SAHNSGGPTDTQY
>TRBJ1-5|TRBV7-8
VSSLGVNSNQPQH
>TRBJ2-3|TRBV29-1
SVEGPPGGPPDTQY
>TRBJ2-5|TRBV4-2
ASSQDRSGNILRTQY
>TRBJ2-3|TRBV20-1
SASGRSTDTQY
>TRBJ1-2|TRBV5-5
ASSLGAGGLNYGYT
>TRBJ2-1|TRBV7-8
ASSSPGLHNEQF
>TRBJ2-3|TRBV5-1
ASSPGTASTDTQY
>TRBJ2-3|TRBV11-2
ASSLVRTSGGFADTQY
>TRBJ2-4|TRBV12-3/TRBV12-4
ASSPGLNIQY
>TRBJ2-3|TRBV18
ASSPGLAPDTQY
>TRBJ1-1|TRBV7-8
ASSPYQGRSTEAF
>TRBJ2-3|TRBV7-9
ASSPGFGPADTQY
>TRBJ2-7|TRBV7-7
ASSLESSGSRDPYEQY
>TRBJ1-5|TRBV12-3/TRBV12-4
ASSLGETVQPQH
>.|TRBV6-2/TRBV6-3
ASSGLELGETQY
>TRBJ2-1|TRBV9
ASSGSGVSYNEQF
>TRBJ1-2|TRBV15
ATSRDKTRANYGYT
>TRBJ2-3|TRBV7-3
ASSEGTSGSSDTQY
>TRBJ2-7|TRBV12-3/TRBV12-4
ASTRDVIFYEQY
>TRBJ2-7|TRBV20-1
SAQRAEETYEQY